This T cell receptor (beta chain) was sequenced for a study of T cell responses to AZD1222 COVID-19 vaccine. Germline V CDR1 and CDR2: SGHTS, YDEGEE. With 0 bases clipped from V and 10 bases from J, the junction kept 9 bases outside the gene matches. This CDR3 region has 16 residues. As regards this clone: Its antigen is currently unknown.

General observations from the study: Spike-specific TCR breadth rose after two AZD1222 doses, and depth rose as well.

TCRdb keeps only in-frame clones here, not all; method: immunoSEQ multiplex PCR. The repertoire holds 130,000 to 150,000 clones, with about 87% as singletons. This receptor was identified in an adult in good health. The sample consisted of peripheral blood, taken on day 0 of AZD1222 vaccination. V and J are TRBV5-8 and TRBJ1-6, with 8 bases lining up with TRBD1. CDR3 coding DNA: TGTGCCAGCAGCTTGGGAACCGGGACAGGACACTCACCCCTCCACTTT. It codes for CASSLGTGTGHSPLHF.